This TCR beta chain was recovered during a study of T cell repertoires in cytomegalovirus infection. Regarding the study as a whole: Summed frequency of public TCR beta families distinguished CMV carriers with the relevant HLA.

This clonotype was counted at least ten times. What it recognizes is unknown. In TCRdb, the reads were re-called with MiXCR into one record per CDR3 protein. In the table there are almost 300,000 distinct CDR3 sequences, about a tenth of which are singletons. The V and J ends lost 7 bases and 1 base respectively, with 10 bases between them. This CDR3 has 12 residues. Germline assignment: CDR1 SQVTM and CDR2 ANQGSEA. The clonotype comes from a human donor in good health (CMV status not recorded). Some clones in this sample may be carry-over from other donors' samples. The chain carries TRBV29-1 and TRBJ2-5; D is perhaps TRBD1 or TRBD2 (5 bases each). Sequenced sample: PBMCs. The CDR3 loop reads CSGGRIQETQYF. The CDR3 region has the DNA TGCAGCGGGGGACGGATCCAAGAGACCCAGTACTTC.